The rows below give T cell receptor beta chains drawn from one sample of a study of cytotoxic CD8 clonotypes in ibrutinib-treated CLL. The table came from immunoSEQ multiplex PCR; TCRdb's copy has only in-frame clones and leaves some out. The table includes some 93,000 clones, about 72% detected once. The sample was PBMCs, taken after 12 months of ibrutinib treatment. These receptors were obtained from a human donor with chronic lymphocytic leukemia. CDR3s include the opening cysteine and the closing phenylalanine or tryptophan. D genes are given only for firm matches. For some rows the clone size is stated as once, few or many, or as a class when expanded; others skip it.

clone size: .
J gene: TRBJ2-7
V gene: TRBV5-4
D gene: TRBD1
CDR3 protein: CASSSTQGQPRKQYF
CDR3 DNA: TGTGCCAGCAGCTCCACTCAGGGACAGCCGAGAAAGCAGTACTTC

clone size: .
J gene: TRBJ2-1
V gene: TRBV6-6
D gene: TRBD2
CDR3 protein: CASSPSGGSYNEQFF
CDR3 DNA: TGTGCCAGCAGCCCTAGCGGGGGGTCTTACAATGAGCAGTTCTTC

clone size: .
J gene: TRBJ2-5
V gene: TRBV4-2
D gene: TRBD2
CDR3 protein: CASSQDQAGGAETQYF
CDR3 DNA: TGTGCCAGCAGCCAAGATCAGGCGGGGGGGGCAGAGACCCAGTACTTC

clone size: .
J gene: TRBJ2-3
V gene: TRBV30
D gene: TRBD1
CDR3 protein: CAWNRGIPGTQYF
CDR3 DNA: TGTGCCTGGAACAGGGGGATCCCGGGTACGCAGTATTTT

clone size: .
J gene: TRBJ2-5
V gene: TRBV9
D gene: .
CDR3 protein: CASSETPLEETQYF
CDR3 DNA: TGTGCCAGCAGCGAGACACCCCTGGAAGAGACCCAGTACTTC

clone size: once
J gene: TRBJ2-2
V gene: TRBV5-5
D gene: .
CDR3 protein: CASSLAGGENGELFF
CDR3 DNA: TGTGCCAGCAGCTTGGCCGGCGGGGAAAACGGGGAGCTGTTTTTT

clone size: .
J gene: TRBJ2-1
V gene: TRBV7-3
D gene: TRBD2
CDR3 protein: CASSRNPGTSGGKQFF
CDR3 DNA: TGTGCCAGCAGCCGGAACCCTGGGACTAGCGGGGGTAAGCAGTTCTTC

clone size: .
J gene: TRBJ2-7
V gene: TRBV7-9
D gene: TRBD1
CDR3 protein: CASSLAGQSYEQYF
CDR3 DNA: TGTGCCAGCAGCTTAGCGGGACAGTCCTACGAGCAGTACTTC

clone size: .
J gene: TRBJ2-7
V gene: TRBV30
D gene: TRBD1
CDR3 protein: CAWGGQGPYEQYF
CDR3 DNA: TGTGCCTGGGGAGGACAGGGGCCCTACGAGCAGTACTTC

clone size: .
J gene: TRBJ2-2
V gene: TRBV19
D gene: .
CDR3 protein: CASSIGGGDTGELFF
CDR3 DNA: TGTGCCAGTAGTATAGGGGGAGGTGACACCGGGGAGCTGTTTTTT

clone size: .
J gene: TRBJ2-2
V gene: TRBV4-2
D gene: .
CDR3 protein: CASSQDLRGAVNTGELFF
CDR3 DNA: TGTGCCAGCAGCCAAGATCTTCGGGGGGCGGTTAACACCGGGGAGCTGTTTTTT

clone size: .
J gene: TRBJ2-7
V gene: TRBV7-9
D gene: .
CDR3 protein: CASSLQDGTYEQYF
CDR3 DNA: TGTGCCAGCAGCTTACAGGACGGCACCTACGAGCAGTACTTC

clone size: .
J gene: TRBJ2-3
V gene: TRBV2
D gene: .
CDR3 protein: CATGGSTDTQYF
CDR3 DNA: TGTGCCACCGGGGGATCCACAGATACGCAGTATTTT

clone size: .
J gene: TRBJ2-6
V gene: TRBV7-6
D gene: .
CDR3 protein: CASSLGGAGANVLTF
CDR3 DNA: TGTGCCAGCAGCTTAGGGGGGGCCGGGGCCAACGTCCTGACTTTC

clone size: .
J gene: TRBJ2-1
V gene: TRBV5-6
D gene: .
CDR3 protein: CASSLIVGDNEQFF
CDR3 DNA: TGTGCCAGCAGCTTGATTGTAGGGGACAATGAGCAGTTCTTC

clone size: .
J gene: TRBJ2-7
V gene: TRBV5-1
D gene: .
CDR3 protein: CASSSDGFSYEQYF
CDR3 DNA: TGCGCCAGCAGCTCGGACGGGTTTTCCTACGAGCAGTACTTC

clone size: .
J gene: TRBJ2-7
V gene: TRBV10-3
D gene: .
CDR3 protein: CAIMRTDSYEQYF
CDR3 DNA: TGTGCCATCATGAGGACGGATTCCTACGAGCAGTACTTC

clone size: .
J gene: TRBJ2-5
V gene: TRBV6-1
D gene: .
CDR3 protein: CASSEGLGRQTQYF
CDR3 DNA: TGTGCCAGCAGTGAAGGCCTGGGGAGGCAGACCCAGTACTTC

clone size: once
J gene: TRBJ1-5
V gene: TRBV5-1
D gene: TRBD1
CDR3 protein: CASSLSTGQGQPQHF
CDR3 DNA: TGCGCCAGCAGCTTATCGACAGGGCAGGGTCAGCCCCAGCATTTT

clone size: .
J gene: TRBJ2-7
V gene: TRBV25-1
D gene: .
CDR3 protein: CARSWETGGGSYEQYF
CDR3 DNA: TGTGCCCGCAGTTGGGAAACAGGGGGGGGGTCCTACGAGCAGTACTTC

clone size: .
J gene: TRBJ1-5
V gene: TRBV6-1
D gene: .
CDR3 protein: CASTVGQVGNQPQHF
CDR3 DNA: TGTGCCAGCACTGTAGGCCAGGTCGGCAATCAGCCCCAGCATTTT

clone size: .
J gene: TRBJ1-5
V gene: TRBV5-6
D gene: .
CDR3 protein: CASSSTGLGDISNQPQHF
CDR3 DNA: TGTGCCAGCAGCTCTACGGGACTGGGGGATATCAGCAATCAGCCCCAGCATTTT

clone size: .
J gene: TRBJ2-3
V gene: TRBV2
D gene: TRBD1
CDR3 protein: CASRWNGQAQRLTDTQYF
CDR3 DNA: TGTGCCAGCCGCTGGAACGGACAGGCCCAAAGACTCACAGATACGCAGTATTTT

clone size: .
J gene: TRBJ2-6
V gene: TRBV7-9
D gene: TRBD1
CDR3 protein: CASSTGQGTNVLTF
CDR3 DNA: TGTGCCAGCAGCACGGGACAGGGGACCAACGTCCTGACTTTC

clone size: .
J gene: TRBJ2-7
V gene: TRBV6-1
D gene: .
CDR3 protein: CASSEALTVPYF
CDR3 DNA: TGTGCCAGCAGTGAAGCGCTTACAGTTCCGTACTTC

clone size: few
J gene: TRBJ1-5
V gene: TRBV5-6
D gene: TRBD1
CDR3 protein: CASSWGQGAQPQHF
CDR3 DNA: TGTGCCAGCAGCTGGGGACAGGGGGCTCAGCCCCAGCATTTT